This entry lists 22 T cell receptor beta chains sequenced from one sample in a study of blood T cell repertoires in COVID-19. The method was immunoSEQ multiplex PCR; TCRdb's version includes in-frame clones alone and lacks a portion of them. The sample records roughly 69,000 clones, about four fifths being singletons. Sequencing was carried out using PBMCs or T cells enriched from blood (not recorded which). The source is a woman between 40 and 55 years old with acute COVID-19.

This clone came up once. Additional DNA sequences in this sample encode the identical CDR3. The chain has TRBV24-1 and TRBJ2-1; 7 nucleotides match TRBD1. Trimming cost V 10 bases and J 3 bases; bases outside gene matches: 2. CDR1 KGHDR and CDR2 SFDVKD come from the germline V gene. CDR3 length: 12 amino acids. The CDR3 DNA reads TGTGCCACAACAGGGGACTACAATGAGCAGTTCTTC. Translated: CATTGDYNEQFF.

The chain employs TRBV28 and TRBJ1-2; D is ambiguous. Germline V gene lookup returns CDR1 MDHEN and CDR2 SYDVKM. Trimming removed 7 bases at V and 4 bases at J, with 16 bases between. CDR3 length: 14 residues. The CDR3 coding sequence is TGTGCCAGCACTTGGGGAGGGCAGAGCTATGGCTACACCTTC. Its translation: CASTWGGQSYGYTF.

The CDR3: CASSQQTRPGNTIYF. The CDR3 coding sequence is TGTGCCAGCAGCCAGCAGACAAGGCCCGGAAACACCATATATTTT. This rearrangement joins TRBV3-1 (or the pseudogene TRBV3-2) to TRBJ1-3; no reliable D call. CDR1 and CDR2 (germline): LGHDT, YNNKEL (reference sequence). V dropped 3 bases and J dropped 4 bases, with 13 bases sitting between them. The length of the CDR3 is 15 residues.

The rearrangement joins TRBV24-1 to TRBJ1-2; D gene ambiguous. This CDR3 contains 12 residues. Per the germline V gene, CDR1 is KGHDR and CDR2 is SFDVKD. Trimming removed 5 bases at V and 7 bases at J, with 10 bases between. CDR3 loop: CATSVGSTGYTF. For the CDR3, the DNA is TGTGCCACCAGTGTGGGGAGTACTGGCTACACCTTC.

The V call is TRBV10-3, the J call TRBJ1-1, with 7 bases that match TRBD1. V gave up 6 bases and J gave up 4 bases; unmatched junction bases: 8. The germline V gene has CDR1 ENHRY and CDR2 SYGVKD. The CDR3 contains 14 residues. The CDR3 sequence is CAIRPQTGITEAFF. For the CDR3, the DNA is TGTGCCATCAGGCCCCAGACAGGGATCACTGAAGCTTTCTTT.

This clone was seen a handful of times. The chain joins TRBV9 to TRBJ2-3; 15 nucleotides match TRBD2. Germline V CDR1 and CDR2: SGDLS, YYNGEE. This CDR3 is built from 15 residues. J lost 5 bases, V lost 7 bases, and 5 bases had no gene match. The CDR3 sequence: CASGLAGGLRDTQYF. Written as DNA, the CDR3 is TGTGCCAGCGGACTAGCGGGGGGGTTGAGAGATACGCAGTATTTT.

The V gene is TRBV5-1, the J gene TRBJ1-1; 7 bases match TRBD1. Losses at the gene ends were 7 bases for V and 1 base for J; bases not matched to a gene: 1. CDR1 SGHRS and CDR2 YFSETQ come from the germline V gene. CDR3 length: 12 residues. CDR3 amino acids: CASRQGNTEAFF. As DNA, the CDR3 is TGCGCCAGCCGACAGGGGAACACTGAAGCTTTCTTT.

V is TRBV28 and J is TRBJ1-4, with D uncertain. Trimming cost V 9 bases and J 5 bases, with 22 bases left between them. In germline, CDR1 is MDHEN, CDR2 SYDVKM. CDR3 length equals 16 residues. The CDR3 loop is CARLIEGQALNEKLFF. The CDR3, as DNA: TGTGCCAGGCTGATTGAGGGTCAGGCCCTCAATGAAAAACTGTTTTTT. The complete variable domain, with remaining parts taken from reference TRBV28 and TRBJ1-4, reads DVKVTQSSRYLVKRTGEKVFLECVQDMDHENMFWYRQDPGLGLRLIYFSYDVKMKEKGDIPEGYSVSREKKERFSLILESASTNQTSMYLCARLIEGQALNEKLFFGSGTQLSVL.

CDR3 sequence: CASVRDRGGTEAFF. The CDR3 nucleotides read TGTGCCAGCGTCCGGGACAGGGGAGGGACTGAAGCTTTCTTT. V is TRBV6-5 and J is TRBJ1-1; the match to TRBD1 covers 10 bases. Trimming cost V 8 bases and J 5 bases; bases outside gene matches: 8. Germline V gene data show CDR1 as MNHEY and CDR2 as SVGAGI. There are 14 residues in the CDR3.

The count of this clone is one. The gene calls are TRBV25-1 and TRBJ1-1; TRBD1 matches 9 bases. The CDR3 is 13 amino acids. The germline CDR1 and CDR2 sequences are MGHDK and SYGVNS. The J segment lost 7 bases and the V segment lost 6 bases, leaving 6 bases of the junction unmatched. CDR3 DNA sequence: TGTGCCAGCAGGGACAGGGGATTGGGTGAAGCTTTCTTT. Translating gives CASRDRGLGEAFF. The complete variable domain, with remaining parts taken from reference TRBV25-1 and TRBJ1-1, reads EADIYQTPRYLVIGTGKKITLECSQTMGHDKMYWYQQDPGMELHLIHYSYGVNSTEKGDLSSESTVSRIRTEHFPLTLESARPSHTSQYLCASRDRGLGEAFFGQGTRLTVV.

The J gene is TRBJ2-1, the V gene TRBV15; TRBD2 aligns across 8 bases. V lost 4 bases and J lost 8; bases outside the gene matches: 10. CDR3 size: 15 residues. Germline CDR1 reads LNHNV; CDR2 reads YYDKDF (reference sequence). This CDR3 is CATSKKAGESDEQFF. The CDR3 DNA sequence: TGTGCCACCAGCAAAAAAGCGGGAGAATCGGATGAGCAGTTCTTC.

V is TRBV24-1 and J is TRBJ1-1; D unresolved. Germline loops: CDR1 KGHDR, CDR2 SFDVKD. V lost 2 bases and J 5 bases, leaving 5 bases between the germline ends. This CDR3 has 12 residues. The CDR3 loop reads CATSDSSTEAFF. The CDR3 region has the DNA TGTGCCACCAGTGATTCCTCGACTGAAGCTTTCTTT.

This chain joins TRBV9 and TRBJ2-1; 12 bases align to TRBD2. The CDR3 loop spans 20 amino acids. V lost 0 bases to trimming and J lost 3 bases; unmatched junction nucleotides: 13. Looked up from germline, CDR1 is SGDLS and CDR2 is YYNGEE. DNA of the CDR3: TGTGCCAGCAGCGTAGGTCGTGGTCCCGGGACTAGCGGGCACTACAATGAGCAGTTCTTC. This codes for CASSVGRGPGTSGHYNEQFF.

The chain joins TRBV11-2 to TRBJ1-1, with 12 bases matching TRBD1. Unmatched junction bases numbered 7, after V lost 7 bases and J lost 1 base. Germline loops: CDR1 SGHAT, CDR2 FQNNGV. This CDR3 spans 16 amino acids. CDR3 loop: CASNAGQGAWNTEAFF. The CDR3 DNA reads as TGTGCCAGCAACGCGGGACAGGGGGCATGGAACACTGAAGCTTTCTTT.

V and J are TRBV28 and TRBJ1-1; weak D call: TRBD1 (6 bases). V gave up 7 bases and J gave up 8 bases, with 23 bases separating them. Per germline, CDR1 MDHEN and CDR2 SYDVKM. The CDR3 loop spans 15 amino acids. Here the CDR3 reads CASTSIGVAGAEAFF. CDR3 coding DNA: TGTGCCAGCACATCCATAGGAGTCGCAGGGGCCGAAGCTTTCTTT. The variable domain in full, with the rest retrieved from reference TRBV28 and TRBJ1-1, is DVKVTQSSRYLVKRTGEKVFLECVQDMDHENMFWYRQDPGLGLRLIYFSYDVKMKEKGDIPEGYSVSREKKERFSLILESASTNQTSMYLCASTSIGVAGAEAFFGQGTRLTVV.

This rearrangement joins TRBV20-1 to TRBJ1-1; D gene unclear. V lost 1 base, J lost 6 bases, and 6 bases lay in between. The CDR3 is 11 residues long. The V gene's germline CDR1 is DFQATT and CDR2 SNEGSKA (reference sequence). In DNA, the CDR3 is TGCAGTGCTAGAGTACGCGCTGAAGCTTTCTTT. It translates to CSARVRAEAFF.

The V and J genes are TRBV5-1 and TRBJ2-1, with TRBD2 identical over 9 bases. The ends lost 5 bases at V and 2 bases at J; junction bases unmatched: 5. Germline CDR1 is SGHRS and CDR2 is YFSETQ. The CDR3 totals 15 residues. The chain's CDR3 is CASRPTSGAYNEQFF. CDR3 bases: TGCGCCAGCAGACCGACTAGCGGCGCCTACAATGAGCAGTTCTTC.

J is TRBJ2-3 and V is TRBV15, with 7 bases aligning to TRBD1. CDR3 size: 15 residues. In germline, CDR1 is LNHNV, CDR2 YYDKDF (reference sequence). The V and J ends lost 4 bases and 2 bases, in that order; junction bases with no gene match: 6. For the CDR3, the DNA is TGTGCCACCAGCACGAGACAGGGACCCACAGATACGCAGTATTTT. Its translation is CATSTRQGPTDTQYF.

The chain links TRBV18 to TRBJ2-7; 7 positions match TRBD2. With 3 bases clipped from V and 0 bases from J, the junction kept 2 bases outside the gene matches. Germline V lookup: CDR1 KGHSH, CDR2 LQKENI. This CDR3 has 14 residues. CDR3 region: CASSPGGGSYEQYF. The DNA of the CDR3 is TGTGCCAGCTCACCGGGCGGGGGCTCCTACGAGCAGTACTTC.

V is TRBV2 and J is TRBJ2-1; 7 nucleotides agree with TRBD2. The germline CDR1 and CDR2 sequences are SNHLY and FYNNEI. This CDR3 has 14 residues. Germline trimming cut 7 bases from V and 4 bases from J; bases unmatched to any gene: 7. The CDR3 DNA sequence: TGTGCCAGCATGGGGCTAGCGGTTTACAATGAGCAGTTCTTC. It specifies CASMGLAVYNEQFF.

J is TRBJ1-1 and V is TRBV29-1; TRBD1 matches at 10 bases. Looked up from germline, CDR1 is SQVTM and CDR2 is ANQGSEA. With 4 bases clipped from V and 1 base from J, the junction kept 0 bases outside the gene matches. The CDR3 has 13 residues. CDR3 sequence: CSVGTGGNTEAFF. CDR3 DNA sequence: TGCAGCGTTGGGACAGGGGGGAACACTGAAGCTTTCTTT.

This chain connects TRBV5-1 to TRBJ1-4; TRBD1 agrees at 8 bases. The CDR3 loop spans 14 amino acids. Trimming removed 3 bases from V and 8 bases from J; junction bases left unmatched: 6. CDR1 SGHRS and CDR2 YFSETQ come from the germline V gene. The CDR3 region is CASSSTGAREKLFF. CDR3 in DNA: TGCGCCAGCAGCTCGACAGGGGCTAGGGAAAAACTGTTTTTT.